Listed below are T cell receptor beta chains from one sample, sequenced in a study of beta chain features in type 1 diabetes. Here immunoSEQ multiplex PCR was the method, and the copy in TCRdb shows in-frame clones only, minus some. The top ten clones hold around 0.065% of a sample with hundreds of thousands of clones, about 30% of them seen once. The sequencing sample was made of naive CD4+ T cells from blood. The receptors derive from a man between 18 and 35 years old in good health. The CDR3 runs from the conserved cysteine through the conserved F or W.

V	J	CDR3
TRBV28	TRBJ2-1	CASSFPSGDEQFF
TRBV5-1	TRBJ2-3	CASGLGATRGDTQYF
TRBV30	TRBJ2-6	CAWRPPVAASRGANVLTF
TRBV30	TRBJ1-5	CAWKQGGIGPQHF
TRBV9	TRBJ1-4	CASSVDQFREKLFF
TRBV7-9	TRBJ2-7	CASSLGTGGHEQYF
TRBV9	TRBJ2-1	CASSVARAREQFF
TRBV11-2	TRBJ2-1	CASSRSVSDEQFF
TRBV29-1	TRBJ2-3	CSVEGRGRTDTQYF
TRBV29-1	TRBJ2-3	CSVGQGAYTDTQYF
TRBV20-1	TRBJ1-1	CSARWNTEAFF
TRBV30	TRBJ2-3	CAWVKGGLTDTQYF
TRBV29-1	TRBJ1-2	CSVSPGTNPYGYTF
TRBV25-1	TRBJ2-5	CASSELDREAQYF
TRBV28	TRBJ2-3	CASSLLIRTDTQYF
TRBV4-2	TRBJ2-7	CASSHPGPSGSYEQYF